The rows below give T cell receptor beta chains drawn from one sample of a study of cytomegalovirus exposure and HLA in healthy donors. Profiled with immunoSEQ multiplex PCR; TCRdb holds only in-frame clones, not every one. The data show more than 95,000 clones, with 64% seen just once and approximately 3% held by the top ten. The specimen sequenced was PBMCs. All receptors come from a man in his 60s in good health and CMV-seronegative. Each CDR3 is given without its conserved first and last residue. Fields, in order: V gene, J gene, CDR3 length, CDR3 protein.

v_call: TRBV19; j_call: TRBJ2-7; cdr3_length: 13; cdr3_aa: ASSRGAGPSYEQY
v_call: TRBV5-1; j_call: TRBJ2-3; cdr3_length: 8; cdr3_aa: ASGEDTQY
v_call: TRBV21-1; j_call: TRBJ2-3; cdr3_length: 14; cdr3_aa: ASSKVVGQGYNTQY
v_call: TRBV28; j_call: TRBJ2-7; cdr3_length: 12; cdr3_aa: ASRGRTGRYEQY
v_call: TRBV5-1; j_call: -; cdr3_length: 14; cdr3_aa: ASTGTSGTLGYEQY
v_call: TRBV30; j_call: TRBJ1-1; cdr3_length: 11; cdr3_aa: AWSVSPGPEAF
v_call: TRBV11-2; j_call: TRBJ1-3; cdr3_length: 15; cdr3_aa: ASSPQDRGRIGDTIY
v_call: TRBV19; j_call: TRBJ2-3; cdr3_length: 13; cdr3_aa: ASSHPPGSTDTQY
v_call: TRBV5-4; j_call: TRBJ2-5; cdr3_length: 13; cdr3_aa: ASSDPTSGQETQY
v_call: TRBV30; j_call: TRBJ2-3; cdr3_length: 16; cdr3_aa: AWSVPGLAGESTDTQY
v_call: TRBV10-1; j_call: TRBJ1-1; cdr3_length: 11; cdr3_aa: ASSENMNTEAF
v_call: TRBV19; j_call: TRBJ1-6; cdr3_length: 12; cdr3_aa: ASSRTGHDSPLH
v_call: TRBV9; j_call: TRBJ1-6; cdr3_length: 12; cdr3_aa: ASSEGQDKGSLH
v_call: TRBV5-1; j_call: TRBJ2-3; cdr3_length: 13; cdr3_aa: ASSIRQGGTDTQY
v_call: TRBV4-2; j_call: TRBJ2-1; cdr3_length: 16; cdr3_aa: ASSQKTPPGQGAHEQF
v_call: TRBV27; j_call: TRBJ1-2; cdr3_length: 10; cdr3_aa: ASSPRGYGYT
v_call: TRBV5-1; j_call: TRBJ2-3; cdr3_length: 11; cdr3_aa: ASSSPGTDTQY
v_call: TRBV19; j_call: TRBJ2-2; cdr3_length: 14; cdr3_aa: ASSDPGGRNTGELF
v_call: TRBV5-1; j_call: TRBJ2-2; cdr3_length: 17; cdr3_aa: ASSLGFRGGALNTGELF
v_call: TRBV11-3; j_call: TRBJ2-2; cdr3_length: 12; cdr3_aa: ASSMGQGIGELF
v_call: TRBV4-2; j_call: TRBJ1-2; cdr3_length: 12; cdr3_aa: ASSQGSGNYGYT
v_call: TRBV29-1; j_call: TRBJ1-2; cdr3_length: 12; cdr3_aa: SVEDPGTVYGYT
v_call: TRBV5-4; j_call: TRBJ2-5; cdr3_length: 13; cdr3_aa: ASSATDRGRETQY
v_call: TRBV6-6; j_call: TRBJ1-4; cdr3_length: 12; cdr3_aa: ASTRSGGGEKRF
v_call: TRBV7-9; j_call: TRBJ1-5; cdr3_length: 11; cdr3_aa: ASSLSYNQPQH
v_call: TRBV14; j_call: TRBJ2-7; cdr3_length: 10; cdr3_aa: ASSPSSYEQY
v_call: TRBV29-1; j_call: TRBJ1-2; cdr3_length: 10; cdr3_aa: SVDAVAYGYT
v_call: TRBV6-1; j_call: TRBJ2-3; cdr3_length: 14; cdr3_aa: ASSERAGATTDTQY
v_call: TRBV28; j_call: TRBJ2-6; cdr3_length: 15; cdr3_aa: ASSFGTGGSGANVLT
v_call: TRBV18; j_call: TRBJ1-1; cdr3_length: 14; cdr3_aa: ASSPRTGAGFTEAF
v_call: TRBV6-4; j_call: TRBJ1-2; cdr3_length: 13; cdr3_aa: ASSPQGQGTYGYT
v_call: TRBV5-4; j_call: TRBJ2-5; cdr3_length: 9; cdr3_aa: ASSLSETQY
v_call: TRBV27; j_call: TRBJ2-4; cdr3_length: 12; cdr3_aa: ASSPGTTENIQY
v_call: TRBV7-3; j_call: TRBJ1-1; cdr3_length: 11; cdr3_aa: ASQEQGNTEAF
v_call: TRBV6-6; j_call: TRBJ2-7; cdr3_length: 12; cdr3_aa: ASREDRASYEQY
v_call: TRBV9; j_call: TRBJ2-1; cdr3_length: 13; cdr3_aa: ASSVGSGRANEQF
v_call: TRBV14; j_call: TRBJ1-1; cdr3_length: 11; cdr3_aa: ASSQDWQGLAF
v_call: TRBV5-1; j_call: TRBJ2-5; cdr3_length: 14; cdr3_aa: ASSDGIAGGFETQY
v_call: TRBV19; j_call: TRBJ1-5; cdr3_length: 12; cdr3_aa: ASSPDIRDQPQH
v_call: TRBV5-1; j_call: TRBJ1-1; cdr3_length: 12; cdr3_aa: ASSSRQGDTEAF
v_call: TRBV6-4; j_call: TRBJ2-2; cdr3_length: 13; cdr3_aa: ASSREGLDTGELF
v_call: TRBV19; j_call: TRBJ2-1; cdr3_length: 15; cdr3_aa: ASSITTGVGSYNEQF
v_call: TRBV5-4; j_call: TRBJ2-1; cdr3_length: 13; cdr3_aa: ASSSQLAGYNEQF
v_call: TRBV28; j_call: TRBJ2-5; cdr3_length: 13; cdr3_aa: ASSSLTGGSETQY
v_call: TRBV4-1; j_call: TRBJ2-5; cdr3_length: 16; cdr3_aa: ASSQVVARTAYQETQY
v_call: TRBV18; j_call: TRBJ1-4; cdr3_length: 13; cdr3_aa: ASSPQTATNEKLF
v_call: TRBV6-6; j_call: TRBJ2-2; cdr3_length: 12; cdr3_aa: ASSPRTSGGELF
v_call: TRBV5-1; j_call: TRBJ2-3; cdr3_length: 11; cdr3_aa: ASRTGATDTQY
v_call: TRBV15; j_call: TRBJ2-2; cdr3_length: 16; cdr3_aa: ATSRLGTGTANTGELF